A selection of T cell receptor beta chains follows, all from one sample in a study of PD-1 blockade in classical Hodgkin lymphoma. Some clones are missing from TCRdb's copy, which holds only in-frame ones; the method was immunoSEQ multiplex PCR. The repertoire holds fewer than 35,000 clones, with roughly 92% as singletons. The material was CD4+ T cells from blood, obtained before the fourth cycle of nivolumab. The receptors stem from a human donor with classical Hodgkin lymphoma. The CDR3 runs from the conserved cysteine through the conserved F or W. The D gene is left open where the match is weak. The listing skips clone size in some rows; elsewhere it reads once, few, many or a size class.

TGTGCCAGCAGTGAAGTACAGACCTGGTTT CASSEVQTWF TRBV2 - 10 - TRBJ1-1
TGTGCCAGTAGTTACCCAGCGACGGACGAGCAGTACTTC CASSYPATDEQYF TRBV19 - 13 once TRBJ2-7
TGTGCCTGGAGCCGGGACAATAATGAAAAACTGTTTTTT CAWSRDNNEKLFF TRBV30 - 13 - TRBJ1-4
TGTGCTAGCAGCTCAGGACAGGGGCTCTCTGGAAACACCATATATTTT CASSSGQGLSGNTIYF TRBV7-7 TRBD1 16 - TRBJ1-3
TGTGCCAGCAGCTTAGGTGCAGCAAACACTGAAGCTTTCTTT CASSLGAANTEAFF TRBV7-3 - 14 - TRBJ1-1
TGCGCCAGCAGCTTAAGGGCACAGAACATAGCCTACAATGAGCAGTTCTTC CASSLRAQNIAYNEQFF TRBV5-1 - 17 - TRBJ2-1
TGTGCCAGCAGCTTAGGCTGGAGCTCTGGAAACACCATATATTTT CASSLGWSSGNTIYF TRBV7-9 - 15 - TRBJ1-3
TGTGCCAGTAGTACCGGACAGCTCTATGGCTACACCTTC CASSTGQLYGYTF TRBV19 - 13 once TRBJ1-2
TGTGCCAGCAGCTATGACCTAGGCGGGAAGACGAAAGATACGCAGTATTTT CASSYDLGGKTKDTQYF TRBV11-2 - 17 - TRBJ2-3
TGTGCCAGCAGTTTATCGGGCGGGGCTCAGCCCCAGCATTTT CASSLSGGAQPQHF TRBV28 - 14 - TRBJ1-5
TGCGCCAGCAGCCAAGATGGGGACGGAAGCTCCTACAATGAGCAGTTCTTC CASSQDGDGSSYNEQFF TRBV4-1 - 17 - TRBJ2-1
TGTGCCAGCTCACCACAGGGGGTATGGGCCAAAAACATTCAGTACTTC CASSPQGVWAKNIQYF TRBV18 - 16 - TRBJ2-4
TGTGCCAGTAGTGTACAGAGAAATCAGCCCCAGCATTTT CASSVQRNQPQHF TRBV19 - 13 - TRBJ1-5
TGTGCCAGCACTTCGGGGGGGTACAATGAGCAGTTCTTC CASTSGGYNEQFF TRBV27 TRBD2 13 - TRBJ2-1
TGTGCCAGCAAGGTCGAGTCTAGCGGTTACACCGGGGAGCTGTTTTTT CASKVESSGYTGELFF TRBV2 TRBD2 16 - TRBJ2-2
TGTGCCAGCAGCTCGGACCGGGAAGCAGATACGCAGTATTTT CASSSDREADTQYF TRBV7-9 - 14 once TRBJ2-3
TGTGCCTGGAGCGGAACAGGGGGCGCAGGGTACGAGCAGTACTTC CAWSGTGGAGYEQYF TRBV30 TRBD1 15 once TRBJ2-7
TGTGCCAGCAGCCCCAGGACAGGGGGCGTACAGCAAGAGACCCAGTACTTC CASSPRTGGVQQETQYF TRBV5-4 TRBD1 17 - TRBJ2-5
TGTGCCAGTACCCCGCTAAGGGCTGAAGCTTTCTTT CASTPLRAEAFF TRBV19 - 12 - TRBJ1-1
TGTGCCAGCCGATGGGGGAGCGGCTACACCTTC CASRWGSGYTF TRBV19 - 11 once TRBJ1-2
TGTGCCAGCAGCCAAGAGTGGGGGGGCACTGAAGCTTTCTTT CASSQEWGGTEAFF TRBV14 - 14 - TRBJ1-1
TGTGCCAGCGAAGGATATGGCTACACCTTC CASEGYGYTF TRBV28 - 10 - TRBJ1-2
TGTGCCAGCAGCTTTGGACAGGGGAGGGCCTACGAGCAGTACTTC CASSFGQGRAYEQYF TRBV5-5 TRBD1 15 once TRBJ2-7
TGTGCCAGCAGTGTGACTAGCGCCTACACAGCCTACGAGCAGTACTTC CASSVTSAYTAYEQYF TRBV28 TRBD2 16 - TRBJ2-7
TGTGCCAGCAGCTGGAGGGTAACCGGGGAGCTGTTTTTT CASSWRVTGELFF TRBV28 - 13 - TRBJ2-2
TGTGCCAGCAGCTTCATCAATGAGCAGTTCTTC CASSFINEQFF TRBV7-2 - 11 - TRBJ2-1
TGTGCCAGCAGCAGGGGGACTAGCGGGAGGGCCTTGGATACGCAGTATTTT CASSRGTSGRALDTQYF TRBV7-3 TRBD2 17 - TRBJ2-3
TGTGCCAGCAGTAACACTCCCTGGAAGCTGAATGAAAAACTGTTTTTT CASSNTPWKLNEKLFF TRBV28 - 16 - TRBJ1-4
TGCGCCAGCAATCCCCCCCGGGGCGGGAGCGATGAGCAGTTCTTC CASNPPRGGSDEQFF TRBV5-1 TRBD2 15 - TRBJ2-1
TGTGCCAGCAGTTACACCGGGACTGCCTCCCAGCAGTACTTC CASSYTGTASQQYF TRBV6-6 - 14 - TRBJ2-7